The 24 T cell receptor beta chains below all came from one sample that was sequenced in a study of OX40 agonist ivuxolimab in advanced cancers. The assay was immunoSEQ multiplex PCR, and TCRdb's table has in-frame clones only and misses some. The data contain some 20,000 clones, approximately 79% of them singletons. The sequenced sample was CD4+ or CD8+ T cells sorted from blood, obtained in a trial of the OX40 agonist ivuxolimab. These receptor sequences come from an adult with an advanced solid tumor such as melanoma, head and neck, liver or kidney cancer.

This chain joins TRBV7-2 and TRBJ2-4; TRBD1 agrees at 10 bases. The CDR3 extends over 14 amino acids. J was trimmed by 6 bases and V by 5 bases; bases with no gene match: 4. In germline, CDR1 is SGHTA, CDR2 FQGNSA. CDR3 sequence (DNA): TGTGCCAGCAGCCACGACAGGGGGCGAAACATTCAGTACTTC. Protein: CASSHDRGRNIQYF.

The rearrangement links TRBV28 to TRBJ2-5; D is uncertain. The V gene lost 3 bases and the J gene lost 5 bases, with 10 bases spanning the gap. In germline, CDR1 is MDHEN, CDR2 SYDVKM. The CDR3 spans 13 residues. Here the CDR3 reads CASSFRQKETQYF. DNA of the CDR3: TGTGCCAGCAGTTTTAGGCAGAAGGAGACCCAGTACTTC.

The chain has TRBV19 and TRBJ1-2, with D perhaps TRBD1 (5 bases). The CDR3 totals 13 residues. V was cut by 9 bases and J by 0 bases, with 11 bases left in between. Germline V gene sequence: CDR1 LNHDA, CDR2 SQIVND (reference sequence). CDR3 sequence reads: CASGRDANYGYTF. The CDR3 region has the DNA TGTGCCAGCGGCAGGGATGCTAACTATGGCTACACCTTC.

In nucleotides, the CDR3 is TGCGCCAGCAGTGTTCAGGATACGCAGTATTTT. It encodes CASSVQDTQYF. The V gene is TRBV10-2, the J gene TRBJ2-3; D is unresolved. The length of the CDR3 is 11 residues. CDR1 and CDR2 (germline): WSHSY, SAAADI. V lost 4 bases and J 6 bases, leaving 5 bases between the germline ends.

The chain combines TRBV2 with TRBJ1-3; a weak D match, TRBD1 (6 bases). The germline V and J ends were trimmed by 4 bases and 2 bases, with 9 bases remaining between them. The V gene's germline CDR1 is SNHLY and CDR2 FYNNEI. The CDR3 is 14 residues long. The CDR3: CASSVQGTGNTIYF. The CDR3 nucleotides are TGTGCCAGCAGTGTTCAGGGGACTGGAAACACCATATATTTT.

This chain links TRBV2 with TRBJ2-7; TRBD2 matches at 10 bases. The trim removed 0 bases at V and 4 bases at J, leaving 3 bases unmatched. Germline V gene lookup returns CDR1 SNHLY and CDR2 FYNNEI. The CDR3 has 15 residues. The CDR3 nucleotides read TGTGCCAGCAGTGAAGCGCTAGCGGGGGCTTACGAGCAGTACTTC. The encoded protein is CASSEALAGAYEQYF.

V is TRBV6-5 and J is TRBJ1-3; unclear D gene. Per the germline V gene, CDR1 is MNHEY and CDR2 is SVGAGI. This CDR3 contains 12 residues. V was shortened by 10 bases and J by 4 bases, with 11 bases between the two germline ends. The CDR3 spells CATTGYGNTIYF. The CDR3 DNA sequence: TGTGCCACTACGGGTTACGGAAACACCATATATTTT.

This sequence joins TRBV2 and TRBJ2-7; TRBD1 agrees at 8 bases. CDR1 and CDR2 from the germline V gene are SNHLY and FYNNEI. The CDR3 loop spans 14 amino acids. Unmatched junction bases numbered 12, after V lost 10 bases and J lost 4 bases. The CDR3 DNA sequence: TGTGCCACTTCACGGGGCAGGGGGCTGTACGAGCAGTACTTC. Translation gives CATSRGRGLYEQYF. The full variable domain, its missing parts supplied by reference TRBV2 and TRBJ2-7, is EPEVTQTPSHQVTQMGQEVILRCVPISNHLYFYWYRQILGQKVEFLVSFYNNEISEKSEIFDDQFSVERPDGSNFTLKIRSTKLEDSAMYFCATSRGRGLYEQYFGPGTRLTVT.

The table lists this clone with a few counts. The chain links TRBV9 to TRBJ2-2, with 7 bases lining up with TRBD1. Germline V gene sequence: CDR1 SGDLS, CDR2 YYNGEE. The CDR3 spans 16 residues. The junction had 6 bases not matched to a gene; V was cut back by 4 bases and J by 0 bases. This CDR3 is CASSKRQGSNTGELFF. In DNA form, the CDR3 reads TGTGCCAGCAGCAAGAGACAGGGATCGAACACCGGGGAGCTGTTTTTT.

Worth noting for this clone: A much larger clone sits a single nucleotide away, making a read error possible. The chain couples TRBV4-1 to TRBJ1-1; D is unresolved. The CDR3 spans 14 residues. Germline values: CDR1 MGHRA, CDR2 YSYEKL. For the CDR3, the DNA is TGCGCCAGCAGCCAAGAGTCCTTGAACACTGAAGCTCTCTTT. Residues: CASSQESLNTEALF.

The chain has TRBV2 and TRBJ1-5, with TRBD1 identical over 9 bases. The CDR3 runs 15 residues. CDR1 SNHLY and CDR2 FYNNEI come from the germline V gene. V lost 5 bases, J lost 5 bases, and 7 bases stayed unmatched. The CDR3 DNA is TGTGCCAGCAGTTTGGCGGGGACAGGGTATCAGCCCCAGCATTTT. This encodes CASSLAGTGYQPQHF. Filled out from reference TRBV2 and TRBJ1-5, the complete variable domain reads EPEVTQTPSHQVTQMGQEVILRCVPISNHLYFYWYRQILGQKVEFLVSFYNNEISEKSEIFDDQFSVERPDGSNFTLKIRSTKLEDSAMYFCASSLAGTGYQPQHFGDGTRLSIL.

The genes are TRBV6-6 and TRBJ1-5; D not resolved. Germline V gives CDR1 MNHNY, CDR2 SVGAGI (reference sequence). The length of the CDR3 is 15 residues. V was cut by 5 bases and J by 7 bases, with 18 bases left in between. CDR3 loop: CASSTGRGSGQPQHF. For the CDR3, the DNA is TGTGCCAGCAGTACTGGGCGAGGGAGTGGGCAGCCCCAGCATTTT.

This clone was found a few times. The chain uses TRBV7-6 and TRBJ2-7; 10 bases align to TRBD2. CDR1 and CDR2 from the germline V gene are SGHVS and FNYEAQ. CDR3 length: 18 amino acids. The V segment lost 3 bases and the J segment 2 bases; nucleotides outside the gene matches: 13. The CDR3 DNA reads as TGTGCCAGCAGCTTTCGAGATCCAGCGGGAGGGCCTACCTACGAGCAGTACTTC. It specifies CASSFRDPAGGPTYEQYF.

This clone was seen just once. The CDR3 reads CASSVGYSGGISGELFF. The DNA for the CDR3 is TGTGCCAGCAGCGTAGGGTACAGCGGGGGGATCTCCGGGGAGCTGTTTTTT. This rearrangement joins TRBV9 to TRBJ2-2; TRBD2 agrees at 9 bases. V lost 0 bases to trimming and J lost 6 bases; unmatched junction nucleotides: 9. CDR1 is SGDLS and CDR2 is YYNGEE in the germline V gene. CDR3 length equals 17 residues.

The chain uses TRBV9 and TRBJ2-1, with D possibly TRBD1 on 6 matching bases. CDR1 and CDR2 (germline): SGDLS, YYNGEE. CDR3 size: 20 residues. V was clipped by 4 bases and J by 0 bases, with 26 bases between them. In nucleotides, the CDR3 is TGTGCCAGCAGCACCCCGACAGGAGGCGTAGTTCGGAGCTCCTACAATGAGCAGTTCTTC. Amino acids: CASSTPTGGVVRSSYNEQFF. Drawing the rest from reference TRBV9 and TRBJ2-1, the complete variable domain is DSGVTQTPKHLITATGQRVTLRCSPRSGDLSVYWYQQSLDQGLQFLIQYYNGEERAKGNILERFSAQQFPDLHSELNLSSLELGDSALYFCASSTPTGGVVRSSYNEQFFGPGTRLTVL.

The gene calls are TRBV28 and TRBJ2-3; 14 nucleotides align to TRBD2. Germline V gene lookup returns CDR1 MDHEN and CDR2 SYDVKM. The CDR3 sequence is 15 residues long. V was pared by 3 bases and J by 14 bases, with 10 bases of the junction left unmatched. The CDR3 spells CASSLTWTSGGRVYF. Here the CDR3 DNA reads TGTGCCAGCAGTTTGACCTGGACTAGCGGGGGGCGCGTGTATTTT.

This chain uses TRBV6-4 with TRBJ1-2, with 9 bases lining up with TRBD1. CDR1 is MRHNA and CDR2 is SNTAGT in the germline V gene. V shed 2 bases, J shed 8 bases, and the junction held 12 bases outside the gene matches. The CDR3 consists of 16 residues. The CDR3 sequence: CASSDSPGTGIWGYTF. As DNA, the CDR3 is TGTGCCAGCAGTGACAGCCCCGGGACAGGGATTTGGGGCTACACCTTC.

The gene calls are TRBV7-9 and TRBJ2-7; D call uncertain. V gave up 4 bases and J gave up 4 bases, with 5 bases separating them. The CDR3 covers 11 residues. Looked up from germline, CDR1 is SEHNR and CDR2 is FQNEAQ (reference sequence). CDR3 in amino acids: CASSSRYEQYF. The CDR3 nucleotides read TGTGCCAGCAGCTCTAGGTACGAGCAGTACTTC.

The chain couples TRBV5-1 to TRBJ1-6, with D unclear. CDR3 length equals 14 residues. Germline V CDR1 and CDR2: SGHRS, YFSETQ. V lost 3 bases, J lost 6 bases, and 10 bases lay in between. The CDR3 region has the DNA TGCGCCAGCAGCTCGGAATGGGGTAATTCACCCCTCCACTTT. The encoded protein is CASSSEWGNSPLHF.

The chain uses TRBV27 and TRBJ2-1; TRBD1 agrees at 8 bases. CDR1 and CDR2 (germline): MNHEY, SMNVEV (reference sequence). V lost 5 bases and J lost 4; bases outside the gene matches: 7. The CDR3 is 15 residues long. The CDR3, as DNA: TGTGCCAGCAGTCCGGGACAGGTCGTTTACAATGAGCAGTTCTTC. As protein: CASSPGQVVYNEQFF.

To note about this clone: An end of the junction does not agree with germline; a read error may underlie this. The identical CDR3 is also encoded by other nucleotide sequences in the sample. This chain uses TRBV4-2 with TRBJ2-3; no reliable D call. The CDR3 is 15 amino acids. CDR1 is LGHNA, CDR2 YNFKEQ, per germline. The CDR3 region is CASSQDYHGRDTQYF. CDR3 DNA sequence: TGTGCCAGCAGCCAAGATTACCATGGGCGAGATACGCAGTACTTT.

The chain is built from TRBV11-3 and TRBJ2-1; D is undetermined. V was trimmed by 1 base and J by 5 bases, leaving 6 bases between them. Germline CDR1 reads SGHNT; CDR2 reads YENEEA. CDR3 length: 13 residues. CDR3 bases: TGTGCCAGCAGCTTAGGACCCAACAATGAGCAGTTCTTC. Translated, it gives CASSLGPNNEQFF.

This clone was detected only once. This chain connects TRBV7-9 to TRBJ1-2; maybe TRBD1 (6 bases). V shed 4 bases and J shed 4 bases, with 10 bases lying between them. The length of the CDR3 is 13 residues. Germline CDR1 is SEHNR and CDR2 is FQNEAQ (reference sequence). Here the CDR3 reads CASSSRQVYGYTF. CDR3 coding DNA: TGTGCCAGCAGCTCGCGACAGGTCTATGGCTACACCTTC.

The chain is built from TRBV6-6 and TRBJ1-5; TRBD1 matches 8 bases. There are 15 residues in the CDR3. The V gene's germline CDR1 is MNHNY and CDR2 SVGAGI (reference sequence). Unmatched junction bases numbered 4, after V lost 6 bases and J lost 0 bases. CDR3 coding DNA: TGTGCCAGCAGCCGGACAGGGAATAGCAATCAGCCCCAGCATTTT. Translation gives CASSRTGNSNQPQHF.